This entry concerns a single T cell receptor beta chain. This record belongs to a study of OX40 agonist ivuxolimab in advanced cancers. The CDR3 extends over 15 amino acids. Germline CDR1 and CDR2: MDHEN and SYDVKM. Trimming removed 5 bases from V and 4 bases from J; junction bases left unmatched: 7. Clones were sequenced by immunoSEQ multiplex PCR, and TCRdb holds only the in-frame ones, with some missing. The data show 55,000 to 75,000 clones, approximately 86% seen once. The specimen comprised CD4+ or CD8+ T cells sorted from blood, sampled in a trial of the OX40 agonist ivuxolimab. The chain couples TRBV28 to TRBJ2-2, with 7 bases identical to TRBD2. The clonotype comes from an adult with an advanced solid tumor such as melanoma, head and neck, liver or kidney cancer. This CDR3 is CASSITGGPTGELFF. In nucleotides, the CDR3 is TGTGCCAGCAGTATAACGGGAGGCCCCACCGGGGAGCTGTTTTTT.